The clone carrying this T cell receptor beta chain was observed many times. Quantitative 5'-RACE was performed with molecular barcodes, and it yielded the TCR beta libraries. TCRdb re-derived calls from the 5' RACE reads in MiXCR, one entry per CDR3 protein. The repertoire holds fewer than 250,000 distinct CDR3 sequences, with more than 9% as singletons. This sample is drawn from a study of CD8 T cells in ankylosing spondylitis. Trimming left V 4 bases short and J 3 bases short, with 10 bases between. The CDR3 length is 13 residues. Germline V gene sequence: CDR1 SGHRS, CDR2 YFSETQ. Material: blood, either unsorted or a sorted T cell fraction (not recorded which). This chain connects TRBV5-1 to TRBJ1-2; D is unclear. The source is a male donor with ankylosing spondylitis or in good health (not recorded which). The CDR3 sequence is CASSRTEHYGYTF. CDR3 coding DNA: TGCGCCAGCAGCCGGACCGAGCACTATGGCTACACCTTC.